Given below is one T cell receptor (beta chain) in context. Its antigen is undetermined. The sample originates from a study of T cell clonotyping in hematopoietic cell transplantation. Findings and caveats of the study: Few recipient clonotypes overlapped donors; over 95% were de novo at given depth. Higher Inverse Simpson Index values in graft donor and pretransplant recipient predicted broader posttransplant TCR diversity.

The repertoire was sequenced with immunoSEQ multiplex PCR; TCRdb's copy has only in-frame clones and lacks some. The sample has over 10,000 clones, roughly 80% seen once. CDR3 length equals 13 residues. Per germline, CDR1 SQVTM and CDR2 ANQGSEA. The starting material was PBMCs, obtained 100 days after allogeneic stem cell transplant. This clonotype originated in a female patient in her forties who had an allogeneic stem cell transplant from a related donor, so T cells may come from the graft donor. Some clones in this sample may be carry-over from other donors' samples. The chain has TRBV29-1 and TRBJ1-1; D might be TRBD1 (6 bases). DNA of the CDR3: TGCCCTCCGGGGGCGCATCTGAACACTGAAGCTTTCTTT. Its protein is CPPGAHLNTEAFF.